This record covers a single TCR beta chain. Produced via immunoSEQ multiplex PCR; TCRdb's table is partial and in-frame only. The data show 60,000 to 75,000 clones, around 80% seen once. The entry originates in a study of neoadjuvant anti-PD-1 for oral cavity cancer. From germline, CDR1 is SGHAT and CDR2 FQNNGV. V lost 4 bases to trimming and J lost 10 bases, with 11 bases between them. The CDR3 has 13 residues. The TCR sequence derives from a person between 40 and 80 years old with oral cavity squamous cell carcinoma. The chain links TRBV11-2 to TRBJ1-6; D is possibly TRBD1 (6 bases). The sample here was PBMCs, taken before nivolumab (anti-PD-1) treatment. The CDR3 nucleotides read TGTGCCAGCAGCTCTCAGGGGAGCTCACCCCTCCACTTT. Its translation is CASSSQGSSPLHF.